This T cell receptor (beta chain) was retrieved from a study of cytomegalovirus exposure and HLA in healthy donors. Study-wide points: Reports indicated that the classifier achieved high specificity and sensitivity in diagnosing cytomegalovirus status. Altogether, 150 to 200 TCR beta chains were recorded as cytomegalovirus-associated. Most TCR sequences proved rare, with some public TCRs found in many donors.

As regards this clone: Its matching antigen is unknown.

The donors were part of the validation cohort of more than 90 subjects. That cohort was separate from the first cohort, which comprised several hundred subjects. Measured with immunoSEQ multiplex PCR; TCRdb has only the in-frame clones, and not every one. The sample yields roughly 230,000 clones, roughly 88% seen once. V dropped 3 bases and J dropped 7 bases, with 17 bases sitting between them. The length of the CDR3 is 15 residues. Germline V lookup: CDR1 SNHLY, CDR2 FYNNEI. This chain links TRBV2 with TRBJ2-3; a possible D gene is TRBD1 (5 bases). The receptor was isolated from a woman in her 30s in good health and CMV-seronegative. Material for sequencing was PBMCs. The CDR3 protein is CASSDRVRVVYTQYF. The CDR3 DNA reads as TGTGCCAGCAGTGATCGGGTCAGGGTTGTATATACGCAGTATTTT.